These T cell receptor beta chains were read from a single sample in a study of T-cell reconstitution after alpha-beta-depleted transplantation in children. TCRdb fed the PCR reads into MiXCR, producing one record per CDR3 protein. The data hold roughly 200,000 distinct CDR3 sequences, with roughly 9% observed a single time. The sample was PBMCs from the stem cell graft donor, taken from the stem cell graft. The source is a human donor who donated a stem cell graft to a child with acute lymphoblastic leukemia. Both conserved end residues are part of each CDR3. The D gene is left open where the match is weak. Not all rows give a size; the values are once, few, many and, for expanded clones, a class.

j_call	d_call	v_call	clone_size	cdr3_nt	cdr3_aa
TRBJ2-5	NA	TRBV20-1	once	TGCAGTGCTCGTAGCAGCCCCGGGGAGACCCAGTACTTC	CSARSSPGETQYF
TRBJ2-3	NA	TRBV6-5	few	TGTGCCAGCAGTTACTACAGTGGAGATACGCAGTATTTT	CASSYYSGDTQYF
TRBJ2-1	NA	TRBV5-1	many	TGCGCCAGCAGCAAGACGGACGGGGAAGCTGAGCAGTTCTTC	CASSKTDGEAEQFF
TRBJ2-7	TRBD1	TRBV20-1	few	TGCAGTGCTGCCCGGGACAGGGGCTCCTACGAGCAGTACTTC	CSAARDRGSYEQYF
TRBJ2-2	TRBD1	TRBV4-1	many	TGCGCCAGCAGCCCCACCCCCGGGACAGGGGGGTACGGGGAGCTGTTTTTT	CASSPTPGTGGYGELFF
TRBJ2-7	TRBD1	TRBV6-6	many	TGTGCCAGCAGTTTCGGGCAGGGGGAGTACGAGCAGTACTTC	CASSFGQGEYEQYF
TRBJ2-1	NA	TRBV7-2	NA	TGTGCCAGCAGCTTAACCCCTCCGGGGGGCGGGAACTACAATGAGCAGTTCTTC	CASSLTPPGGGNYNEQFF
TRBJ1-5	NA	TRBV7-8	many	TGTGCCAGCAGCCATAAGGCAGGGTTCAATAGCAATCAGCCCCAGCATTTT	CASSHKAGFNSNQPQHF
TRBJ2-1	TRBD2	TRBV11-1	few	TGTGCCAGCAGCTTCAACCCTGCTAGCGGGGGGGCTGGTTACAATGAGCAGTTCTTC	CASSFNPASGGAGYNEQFF
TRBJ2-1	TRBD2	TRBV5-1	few	TGCGCCAGCAGCTTGACTAGCGGGGGGTCAGGTGAGCAGTTCTTC	CASSLTSGGSGEQFF
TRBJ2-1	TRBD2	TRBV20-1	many	TGCAGTGCAGGGCGGGGGAGCTCCTACAATGAGCAGTTCTTC	CSAGRGSSYNEQFF
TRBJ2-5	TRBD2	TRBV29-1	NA	TGCAGCGTTGACGGACTAGCTGTGGAGACCCAGTACTTC	CSVDGLAVETQYF
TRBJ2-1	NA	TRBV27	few	TGTGCCAGTCAGGAAAGAGGGTCCTACAATGAGCAGTTCTTC	CASQERGSYNEQFF
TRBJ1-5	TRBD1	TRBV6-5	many	TGTGCCAGCAGTCCGGAACAGGGGGCTCGGAATCAGCCCCAGCATTTT	CASSPEQGARNQPQHF
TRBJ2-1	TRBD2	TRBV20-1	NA	TGCAGTGCCGAAGCGTTGAGCCTAGCGGGGGGGAGAACCGATTTTCGATACAATGAGCAGTTCTTC	CSAEALSLAGGRTDFRYNEQFF
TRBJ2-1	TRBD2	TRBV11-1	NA	TGTGCCAGCAGCTTAGAGGGGCTAGCGGGGAAATCTTACAATGAGCAGTTCTTC	CASSLEGLAGKSYNEQFF
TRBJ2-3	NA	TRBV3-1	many	TGTGCCAGCAGCCAAGATGGGATAAGCACAGATACGCAGTATTTT	CASSQDGISTDTQYF
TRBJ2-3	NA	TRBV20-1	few	TGCAGTGCCTACCCGGGGGTTGGCACAGATACGCAGTATTTT	CSAYPGVGTDTQYF
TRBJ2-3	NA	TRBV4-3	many	TGCGCCAGCAGCCAAGGGTGGGGACCCCTCACAGATACGCAGTATTTT	CASSQGWGPLTDTQYF
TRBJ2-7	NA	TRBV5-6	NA	TGTGCCAGCAGCTTGTACCGCGTCGAGCAGTACTTC	CASSLYRVEQYF
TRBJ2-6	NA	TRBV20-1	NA	TGCAGTGCTAGAGAGGCTACTGGGGCCAACGTCCTGACTTTC	CSAREATGANVLTF
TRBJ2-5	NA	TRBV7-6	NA	TGTGCCAGCAGCTTCATCCCCGGGACCCAAGAGACCCAGTACTTC	CASSFIPGTQETQYF
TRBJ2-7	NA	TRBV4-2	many	TGTGCCAGCAGCCAAGATTTGGGAGGCTCCTACGAGCAGTACTTC	CASSQDLGGSYEQYF
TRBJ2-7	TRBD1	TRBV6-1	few	TGTGCCAGCAGTAGGACAGGGTTCCAAGGCGAGCAGTACTTC	CASSRTGFQGEQYF
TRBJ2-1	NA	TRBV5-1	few	TGCGCCAGCAGCGGTCTGGAGGAGCAGTTCTTC	CASSGLEEQFF
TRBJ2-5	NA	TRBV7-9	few	TGTGCCAGCAGCCCGACTGGGTGGGAGACCCAGTACTTC	CASSPTGWETQYF
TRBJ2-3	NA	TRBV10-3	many	TGTGCCTCGACCGGGACGGCCACAGATACGCAGTATTTT	CASTGTATDTQYF
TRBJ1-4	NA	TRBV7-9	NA	TGTGCCAGCAGCCCCACGGTTGTAACTAATGAAAAACTGTTTTTT	CASSPTVVTNEKLFF
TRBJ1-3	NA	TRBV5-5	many	TGTGCCAGCAGCTTGCCAGGGGCCTTTGGAAACACCATATATTTT	CASSLPGAFGNTIYF
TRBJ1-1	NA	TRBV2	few	TGTGCCAGCAGTCTAGGACTCTCCGGGGACACTGAAGCTTTCTTT	CASSLGLSGDTEAFF
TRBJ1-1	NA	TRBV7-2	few	TGTGCCAGCAGCTTAATAAGGTTTCCGAACACTGAAGCTTTCTTT	CASSLIRFPNTEAFF
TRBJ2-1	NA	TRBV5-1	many	TGCGCCAGCAGTTCCGACTACCCCAGCGGCAATGAGCAGTTCTTC	CASSSDYPSGNEQFF
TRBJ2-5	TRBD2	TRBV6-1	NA	TGTGCCAGCATCTCTCCGGGACTAGTTGAGACCCAGTACTTC	CASISPGLVETQYF
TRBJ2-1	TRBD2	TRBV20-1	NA	TGCAGTGCTATTAAAAGCGGGGGGTACAATGAGCAGTTCTTC	CSAIKSGGYNEQFF
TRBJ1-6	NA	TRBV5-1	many	TGCGCCAGCAGCTTGGCGGTCGGGGGTGGGGTAAATTCACCCCTCCACTTT	CASSLAVGGGVNSPLHF
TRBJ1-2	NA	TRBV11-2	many	TGTGCCAGCAGTGTCGGTAACTATGGCTACACCTTC	CASSVGNYGYTF
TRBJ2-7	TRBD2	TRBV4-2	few	TGTGCCAGCAGCCAAGATGCCCCGGGGGGACTAGGGGGTTCCTACGAGCAGTACTTC	CASSQDAPGGLGGSYEQYF
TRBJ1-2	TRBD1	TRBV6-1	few	TGTGCCAGCAGTGAAGCGGAGACAGGGGGCGTTGGCTACACCTTC	CASSEAETGGVGYTF
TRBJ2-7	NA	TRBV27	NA	TGTGCCAGCAGCAATCTAGGGTACGAGCAGTACTTC	CASSNLGYEQYF
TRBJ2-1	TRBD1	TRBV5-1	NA	TGCGCCAGCAGCTTGTATACAGGGGGCGGAATCGGCAATGAGCAGTTCTTC	CASSLYTGGGIGNEQFF
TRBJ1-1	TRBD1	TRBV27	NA	TGTGCCAGCGGACAGGGCTTTGAAGCTTTCTTT	CASGQGFEAFF
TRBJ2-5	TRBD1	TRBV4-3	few	TGCGCCAGCAGCCAAGAAGCCACCGGGACAGGGGGTTTCGAGACCCAGTACTTC	CASSQEATGTGGFETQYF
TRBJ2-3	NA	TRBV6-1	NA	TGTGCCAGCAGAAACTATGACACAGATACGCAGTATTTT	CASRNYDTDTQYF